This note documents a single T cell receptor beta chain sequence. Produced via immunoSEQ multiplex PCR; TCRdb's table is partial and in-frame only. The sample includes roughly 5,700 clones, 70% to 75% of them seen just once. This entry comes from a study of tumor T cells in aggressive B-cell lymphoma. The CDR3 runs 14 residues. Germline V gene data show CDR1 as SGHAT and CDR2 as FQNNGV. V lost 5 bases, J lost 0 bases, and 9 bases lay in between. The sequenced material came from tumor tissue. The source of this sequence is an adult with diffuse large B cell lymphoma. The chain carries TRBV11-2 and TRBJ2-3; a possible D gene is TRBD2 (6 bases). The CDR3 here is CASSPAGSTDTQYF. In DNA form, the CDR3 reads TGTGCCAGCAGCCCAGCGGGTAGCACAGATACGCAGTATTTT.